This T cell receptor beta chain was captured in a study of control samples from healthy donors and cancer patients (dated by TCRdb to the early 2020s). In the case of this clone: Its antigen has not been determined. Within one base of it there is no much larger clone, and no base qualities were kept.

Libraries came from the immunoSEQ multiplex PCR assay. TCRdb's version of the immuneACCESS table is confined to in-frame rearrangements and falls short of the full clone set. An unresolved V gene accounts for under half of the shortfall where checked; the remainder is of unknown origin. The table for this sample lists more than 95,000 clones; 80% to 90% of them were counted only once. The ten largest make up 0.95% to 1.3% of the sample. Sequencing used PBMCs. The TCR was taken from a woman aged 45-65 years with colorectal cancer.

CDR3 reads: CASSYSRQGFMDYTF. The nucleotide sequence reads as follows: TGTGCCAGCAGTTACTCGAGGCAAGGCTTTATGGACTACACCTTC. The chain is assembled from TRBV6-6 and TRBJ1-2; a confident D gene designation cannot be given. Its CDR3 holds 15 amino acids, cysteine through phenylalanine. Only the CDR3 region is kept as DNA, spanning 45 bases read in frame from base 1. From the germline V gene (reference sequence), CDR1 is MNHNY and CDR2 is SVGAGI. The V end loses 0 bases and the J end loses 10 bases, and a stretch of 18 bases separates them.